These T cell receptor beta chains were read from a single sample in a study of OX40 agonist ivuxolimab in advanced cancers. Some clones are missing from TCRdb's copy, which holds only in-frame ones; the method was immunoSEQ multiplex PCR. Among 40,000 to 55,000 clones listed, roughly 92% were seen once. The sequencing here drew on CD4+ or CD8+ T cells sorted from blood, taken in a trial of the OX40 agonist ivuxolimab. All receptors derive from an adult with an advanced solid tumor such as melanoma, head and neck, liver or kidney cancer. Each CDR3 is given with its conserved first and last residue. A D gene is named only where the DNA matches it firmly. Clone size appears in some rows only: once, few, many, or a class for an expanded clone.

clone size,CDR3 length,D gene,V gene,J gene,CDR3 protein,CDR3 DNA
.,15,.,TRBV30,TRBJ2-6,CAFSDSYSGANVLTF,TGTGCCTTCTCGGACAGTTACTCTGGGGCCAACGTCCTGACTTTC
.,15,TRBD1,TRBV5-6,TRBJ1-4,CASSWWDSGNEKLFF,TGTGCCAGCAGCTGGTGGGACAGCGGGAATGAAAAACTGTTTTTT
.,14,TRBD1,TRBV6-5,TRBJ1-4,CASSYGQGSEKLFF,TGTGCCAGCAGTTACGGACAGGGGTCTGAAAAACTGTTTTTT
.,15,TRBD2,TRBV2,TRBJ2-7,CASTPGLAGAWEQYF,TGTGCCAGCACCCCAGGACTAGCGGGAGCTTGGGAGCAGTACTTC
.,12,.,TRBV5-6,TRBJ1-1,CASSRANTEAFF,TGTGCCAGCAGCCGAGCTAACACTGAAGCTTTCTTT
few,15,.,TRBV28,TRBJ1-2,CASSLGAASNYGYTF,TGTGCCAGCAGTTTAGGAGCAGCTTCTAACTATGGCTACACCTTC
medium-sized,14,.,TRBV6-1,TRBJ2-7,CASSRPGRTYEQYF,TGTGCCAGCAGTCGCCCGGGACGGACCTACGAGCAGTACTTC
.,16,TRBD2,TRBV9,TRBJ2-1,CASSATSGRAWDEQFF,TGTGCCAGCAGCGCCACTAGCGGGAGGGCCTGGGATGAGCAGTTCTTC
.,17,.,TRBV28,TRBJ1-5,CASSLGQGPYSNQPQHF,TGTGCCAGCAGTTTGGGGCAGGGACCATATAGCAATCAGCCCCAGCATTTT
.,20,.,TRBV5-1,TRBJ2-1,CASSFRTGGLAVPLYNEQFF,TGCGCCAGCAGCTTCCGGACAGGGGGACTAGCGGTTCCCCTCTACAATGAGCAGTTCTTC
.,16,TRBD2,TRBV5-1,TRBJ2-1,CASSDGTSGAGDEQFF,TGCGCCAGCAGCGACGGGACTAGTGGGGCAGGGGATGAGCAGTTCTTC
.,16,TRBD1,TRBV19,TRBJ2-5,CASSPWGGTGLETQYF,TGTGCCAGTAGTCCGTGGGGTGGGACAGGGTTAGAGACCCAGTACTTC
.,16,TRBD2,TRBV7-2,TRBJ2-5,CASSFKRGGGSETQYF,TGTGCCAGCAGCTTCAAAAGGGGCGGGGGATCGGAGACCCAGTACTTC
.,13,.,TRBV10-2,TRBJ2-2,CASQGLATGELFF,TGCGCCAGCCAAGGACTGGCCACCGGGGAGCTGTTTTTT
.,16,.,TRBV9,TRBJ2-1,CASSQVLQSSYNEQFF,TGTGCCAGCAGCCAGGTTCTTCAGAGCTCCTACAATGAGCAGTTCTTC
.,13,.,TRBV30,TRBJ1-2,CAWTVGGNYGYTF,TGTGCCTGGACTGTAGGAGGGAACTATGGCTACACCTTC
.,14,.,TRBV4-1,TRBJ1-2,CASSQGQSNYGYTF,TGCGCCAGCAGCCAAGGGCAGAGTAACTATGGCTACACCTTC
.,17,TRBD2,TRBV5-4,TRBJ2-1,CASSLVASGVSYNEQFF,TGTGCCAGCAGCTTGGTGGCTAGCGGGGTTTCCTACAATGAGCAGTTCTTC
.,15,.,TRBV7-8,TRBJ1-5,CASSSAGRVNQPQHF,TGTGCCAGCAGCTCGGCCGGACGGGTCAATCAGCCCCAGCATTTT
.,17,.,TRBV27,TRBJ2-6,CASSLTSLSSGANVLTF,TGTGCCAGCAGTTTAACTTCCCTCAGCTCTGGGGCCAACGTCCTGACTTTC
.,12,.,TRBV10-2,TRBJ2-7,CASSLRYYEQYF,TGCGCCAGCAGCCTTCGATACTACGAGCAGTACTTC
.,13,TRBD2,TRBV28,TRBJ2-7,CASRGLASYEQYF,TGTGCCAGCAGGGGACTAGCAAGCTACGAGCAGTACTTC
.,14,TRBD2,TRBV11-1,TRBJ2-1,CASSARDYYNEQFF,TGTGCCAGCAGCGCCCGGGACTACTACAATGAGCAGTTCTTC
.,15,.,TRBV7-6,TRBJ2-7,CASSPHRDLHYEQYF,TGTGCCAGCAGCCCGCATCGGGACCTCCACTACGAGCAGTACTTC
.,13,.,TRBV27,TRBJ2-7,CASSLGRSNEQYF,TGTGCCAGCAGTTTAGGGCGGAGCAACGAGCAGTACTTC
.,13,TRBD1,TRBV5-1,TRBJ1-2,CASSGTGVYGYTF,TGCGCCAGTTCCGGGACAGGTGTCTATGGCTACACCTTC
.,13,.,TRBV13,TRBJ2-7,CASSPGVGYEQYF,TGTGCCAGCAGCCCTGGTGTGGGCTACGAGCAGTACTTC
.,14,TRBD1,TRBV4-3,TRBJ1-5,CASSQTRGIQPQHF,TGCGCCAGCAGCCAAACCAGGGGGATACAGCCCCAGCATTTT